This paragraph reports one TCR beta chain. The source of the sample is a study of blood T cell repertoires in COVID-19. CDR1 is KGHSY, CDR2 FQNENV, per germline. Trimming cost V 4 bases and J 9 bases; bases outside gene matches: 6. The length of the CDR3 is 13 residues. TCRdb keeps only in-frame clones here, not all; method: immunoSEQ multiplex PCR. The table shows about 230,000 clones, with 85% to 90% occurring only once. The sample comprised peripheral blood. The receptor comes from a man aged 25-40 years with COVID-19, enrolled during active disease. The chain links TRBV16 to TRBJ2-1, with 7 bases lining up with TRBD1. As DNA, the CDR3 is TGTGCCAGCAGCCCGGACAGGACAGGTGAGCAGTTCTTC. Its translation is CASSPDRTGEQFF.